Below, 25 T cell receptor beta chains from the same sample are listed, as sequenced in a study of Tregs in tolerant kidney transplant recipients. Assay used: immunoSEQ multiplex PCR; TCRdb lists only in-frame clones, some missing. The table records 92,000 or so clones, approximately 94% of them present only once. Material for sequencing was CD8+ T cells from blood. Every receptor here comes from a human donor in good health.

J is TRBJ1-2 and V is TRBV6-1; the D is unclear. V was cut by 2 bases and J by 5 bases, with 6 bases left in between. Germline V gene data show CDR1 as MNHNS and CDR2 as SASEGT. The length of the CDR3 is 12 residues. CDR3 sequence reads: CASSEKPYGYTF. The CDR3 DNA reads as TGTGCCAGCAGTGAAAAACCATATGGCTACACCTTC.

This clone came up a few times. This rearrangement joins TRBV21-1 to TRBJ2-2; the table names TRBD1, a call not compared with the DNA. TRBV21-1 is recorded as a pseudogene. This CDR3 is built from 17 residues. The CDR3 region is CASSRTGGTGETGELFF. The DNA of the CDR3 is TGTGCCAGCAGCCGCACCGGCGGGACAGGGGAGACCGGGGAGCTGTTTTTT.

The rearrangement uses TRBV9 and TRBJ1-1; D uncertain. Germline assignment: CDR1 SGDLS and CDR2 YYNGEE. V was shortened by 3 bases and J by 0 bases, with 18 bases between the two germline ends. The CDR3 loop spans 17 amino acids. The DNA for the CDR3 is TGTGCCAGCAGCGAGGACCCTGGAGTTCCAATGAACACTGAAGCTTTCTTT. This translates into CASSEDPGVPMNTEAFF.

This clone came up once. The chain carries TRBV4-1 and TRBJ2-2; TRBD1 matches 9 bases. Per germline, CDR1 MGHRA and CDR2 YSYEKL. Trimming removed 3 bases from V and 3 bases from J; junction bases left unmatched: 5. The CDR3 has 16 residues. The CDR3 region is CASSHGQGLDTGELFF. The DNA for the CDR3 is TGCGCCAGCAGCCATGGACAGGGGCTCGACACCGGGGAGCTGTTTTTT.

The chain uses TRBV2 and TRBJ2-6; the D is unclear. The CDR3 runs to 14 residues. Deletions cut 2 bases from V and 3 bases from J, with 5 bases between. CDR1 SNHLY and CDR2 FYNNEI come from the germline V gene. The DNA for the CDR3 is TGTGCCAGCAGTGAAAAATATGGGGCCAACGTCCTGACTTTC. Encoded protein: CASSEKYGANVLTF.

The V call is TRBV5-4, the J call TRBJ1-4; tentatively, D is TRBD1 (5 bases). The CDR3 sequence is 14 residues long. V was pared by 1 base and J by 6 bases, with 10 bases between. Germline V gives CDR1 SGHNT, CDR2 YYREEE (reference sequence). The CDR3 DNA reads TGTGCCAGCAGCTTGTCGGACATGGATGAAAAACTGTTTTTT. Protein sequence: CASSLSDMDEKLFF.

CDR3: CASSWTGGGSQPQHF. The CDR3 bases are TGTGCCAGCAGCTGGACAGGGGGCGGGAGTCAGCCCCAGCATTTT. V and J are TRBV6-6 and TRBJ1-5; 11 nucleotides align to TRBD1. J lost 6 bases, V lost 6 bases, and 7 bases had no gene match. The CDR3 extends over 15 amino acids. CDR1 and CDR2 from the germline V gene are MNHNY and SVGAGI (reference sequence).

The CDR3 sequence is CASSQLAAGSYEQYF. DNA of the CDR3: TGCGCCAGCAGCCAATTAGCGGCGGGATCCTACGAGCAGTACTTC. The rearrangement links TRBV4-1 to TRBJ2-7; possible D gene TRBD2, 6 bases. Germline loops: CDR1 MGHRA, CDR2 YSYEKL. The CDR3 spans 15 residues. Trimming shortened V by 2 bases and J by 1 base, and 12 bases separated the two germline ends.

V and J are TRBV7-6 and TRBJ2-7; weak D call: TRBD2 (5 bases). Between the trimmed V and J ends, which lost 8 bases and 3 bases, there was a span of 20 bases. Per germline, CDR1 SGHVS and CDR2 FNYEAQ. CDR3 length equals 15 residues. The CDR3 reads CASSNPDRGHYEQYF. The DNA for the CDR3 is TGTGCCAGCTCTAACCCCGACCGGGGTCACTACGAGCAGTACTTC. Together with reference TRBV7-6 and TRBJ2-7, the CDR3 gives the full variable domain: GAGVSQSPRYKVTKRGQDVALRCDPISGHVSLYWYRQALGQGPEFLTYFNYEAQQDKSGLPNDRFSAERPEGSISTLTIQRTEQRDSAMYRCASSNPDRGHYEQYFGPGTRLTVT.

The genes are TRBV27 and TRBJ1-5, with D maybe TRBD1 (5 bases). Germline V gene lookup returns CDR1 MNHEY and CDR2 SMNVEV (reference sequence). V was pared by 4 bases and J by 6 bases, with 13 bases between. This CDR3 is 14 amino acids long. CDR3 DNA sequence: TGTGCCAGCAGTTGGGGCAGGGAGGCTCAGCCCCAGCATTTT. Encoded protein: CASSWGREAQPQHF.

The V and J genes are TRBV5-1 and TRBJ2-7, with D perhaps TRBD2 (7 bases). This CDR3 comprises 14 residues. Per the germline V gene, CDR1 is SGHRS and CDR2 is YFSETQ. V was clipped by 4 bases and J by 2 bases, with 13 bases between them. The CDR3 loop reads CASSPAGAPYEQYF. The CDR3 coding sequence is TGCGCCAGCAGCCCGGCGGGGGCTCCCTACGAGCAGTACTTC. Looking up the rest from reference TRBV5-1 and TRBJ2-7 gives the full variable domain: KAGVTQTPRYLIKTRGQQVTLSCSPISGHRSVSWYQQTPGQGLQFLFEYFSETQRNKGNFPGRFSGRQFSNSRSEMNVSTLELGDSALYLCASSPAGAPYEQYFGPGTRLTVT.

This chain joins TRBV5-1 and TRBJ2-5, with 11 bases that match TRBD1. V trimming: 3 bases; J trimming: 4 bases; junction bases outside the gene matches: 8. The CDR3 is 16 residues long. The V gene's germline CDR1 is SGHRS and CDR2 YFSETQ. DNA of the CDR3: TGCGCCAGCAGCTATGGACAGGGGGCGCGGGGAGAGACCCAGTACTTC. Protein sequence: CASSYGQGARGETQYF.

The CDR3 DNA reads as TGTGCCAGCAGCCGGAGGGCAGGAGTCACTAGCACAGATACGCAGTATTTT. This codes for CASSRRAGVTSTDTQYF. The rearrangement joins TRBV11-2 to TRBJ2-3, with D maybe TRBD2 (6 bases). V lost 5 bases, J lost 0 bases, and 18 bases lay in between. CDR3 length equals 17 residues. The germline CDR1 and CDR2 sequences are SGHAT and FQNNGV. The complete variable domain, with remaining parts taken from reference TRBV11-2 and TRBJ2-3, reads EAGVAQSPRYKIIEKRQSVAFWCNPISGHATLYWYQQILGQGPKLLIQFQNNGVVDDSQLPKDRFSAERLKGVDSTLKIQPAKLEDSAVYLCASSRRAGVTSTDTQYFGPGTRLTVL.

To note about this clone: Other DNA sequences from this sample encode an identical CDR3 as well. The DNA of the CDR3 is TGTGCCAGCAGCTCGGACAGCTACGAGCAGTACTTC. It yields the protein CASSSDSYEQYF. This chain uses TRBV5-4 with TRBJ2-7, with D possibly being TRBD1 (6 bases). Trimming removed 3 bases at V and 3 bases at J, with 7 bases between. The CDR3 covers 12 residues. The germline V gene encodes CDR1 SGHNT and CDR2 YYREEE (reference sequence).

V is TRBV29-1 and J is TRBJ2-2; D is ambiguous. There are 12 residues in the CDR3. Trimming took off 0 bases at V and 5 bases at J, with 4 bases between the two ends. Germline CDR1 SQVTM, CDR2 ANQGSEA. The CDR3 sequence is CSVEEGTGELFF. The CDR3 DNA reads TGCAGCGTTGAAGAGGGGACCGGGGAGCTGTTTTTT.

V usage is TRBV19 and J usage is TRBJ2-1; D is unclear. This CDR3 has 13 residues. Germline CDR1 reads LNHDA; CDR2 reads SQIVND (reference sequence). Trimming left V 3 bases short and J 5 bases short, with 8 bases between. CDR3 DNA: TGTGCCAGTAGTATGTATTCGGACAATGAGCAGTTCTTC. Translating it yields CASSMYSDNEQFF.

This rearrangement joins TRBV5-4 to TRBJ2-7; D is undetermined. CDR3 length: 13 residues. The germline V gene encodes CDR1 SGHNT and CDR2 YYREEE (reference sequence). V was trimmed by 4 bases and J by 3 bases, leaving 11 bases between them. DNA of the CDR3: TGTGCCAGCAGCCACCTGCCTCTCTACGAGCAGTACTTC. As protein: CASSHLPLYEQYF. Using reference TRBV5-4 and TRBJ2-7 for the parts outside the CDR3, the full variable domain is ETGVTQSPTHLIKTRGQQVTLRCSSQSGHNTVSWYQQALGQGPQFIFQYYREEENGRGNFPPRFSGLQFPNYSSELNVNALELDDSALYLCASSHLPLYEQYFGPGTRLTVT.

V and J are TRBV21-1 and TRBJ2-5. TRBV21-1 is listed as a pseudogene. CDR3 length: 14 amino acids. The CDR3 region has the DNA TGTGCCAGCAGCAAATGTAAGGCAAAAGAGACCCAGTACTTC. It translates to CASSKCKAKETQYF.

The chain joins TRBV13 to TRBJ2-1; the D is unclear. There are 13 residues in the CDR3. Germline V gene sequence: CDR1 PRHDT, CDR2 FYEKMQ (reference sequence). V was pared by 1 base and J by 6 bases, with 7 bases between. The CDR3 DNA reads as TGTGCCAGCAGCTTAGAAGGTTTCAATGAGCAGTTCTTC. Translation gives CASSLEGFNEQFF. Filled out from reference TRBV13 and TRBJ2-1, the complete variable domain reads AAGVIQSPRHLIKEKRETATLKCYPIPRHDTVYWYQQGPGQDPQFLISFYEKMQSDKGSIPDRFSAQQFSDYHSELNMSSLELGDSALYFCASSLEGFNEQFFGPGTRLTVL.

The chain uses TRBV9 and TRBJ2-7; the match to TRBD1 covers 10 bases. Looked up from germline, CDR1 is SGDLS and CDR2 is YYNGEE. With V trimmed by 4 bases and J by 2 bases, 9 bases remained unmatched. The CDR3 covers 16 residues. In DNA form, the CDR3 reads TGTGCCAGCAGCCCACTCCGACAGGGGGCCGCCTACGAGCAGTACTTC. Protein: CASSPLRQGAAYEQYF. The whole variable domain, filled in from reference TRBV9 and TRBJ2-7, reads DSGVTQTPKHLITATGQRVTLRCSPRSGDLSVYWYQQSLDQGLQFLIQYYNGEERAKGNILERFSAQQFPDLHSELNLSSLELGDSALYFCASSPLRQGAAYEQYFGPGTRLTVT.

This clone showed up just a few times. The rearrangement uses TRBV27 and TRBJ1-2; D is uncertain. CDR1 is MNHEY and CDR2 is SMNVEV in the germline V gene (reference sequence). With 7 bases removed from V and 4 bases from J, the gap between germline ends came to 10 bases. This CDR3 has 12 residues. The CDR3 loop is CASTGDGYGYTF. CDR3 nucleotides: TGTGCCAGCACCGGAGATGGCTATGGCTACACCTTC.

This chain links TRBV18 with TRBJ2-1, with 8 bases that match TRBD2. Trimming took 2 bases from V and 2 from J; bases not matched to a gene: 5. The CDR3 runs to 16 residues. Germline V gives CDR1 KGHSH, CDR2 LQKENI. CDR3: CASSPERGGAYNEQFF. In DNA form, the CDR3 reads TGTGCCAGCTCACCAGAACGGGGGGGAGCCTACAATGAGCAGTTCTTC.

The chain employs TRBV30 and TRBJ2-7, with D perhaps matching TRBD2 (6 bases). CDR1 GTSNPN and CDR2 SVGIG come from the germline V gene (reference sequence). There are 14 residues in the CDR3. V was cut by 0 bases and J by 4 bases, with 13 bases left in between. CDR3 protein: CAWSVPAGLYEQYF. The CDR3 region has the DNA TGTGCCTGGAGTGTACCCGCGGGGCTATACGAGCAGTACTTC.

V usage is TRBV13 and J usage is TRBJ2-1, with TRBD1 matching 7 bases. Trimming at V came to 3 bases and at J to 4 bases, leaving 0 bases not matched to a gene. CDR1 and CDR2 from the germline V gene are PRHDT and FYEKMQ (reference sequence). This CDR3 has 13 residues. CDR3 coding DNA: TGTGCCAGCAGCTTGACAGGGTACAATGAGCAGTTCTTC. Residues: CASSLTGYNEQFF.

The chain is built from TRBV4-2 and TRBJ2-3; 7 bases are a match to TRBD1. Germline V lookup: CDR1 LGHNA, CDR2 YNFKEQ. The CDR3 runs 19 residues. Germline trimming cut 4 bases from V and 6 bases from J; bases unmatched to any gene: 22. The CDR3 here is CASSRILYRGPEFRDTQYF. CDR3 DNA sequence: TGTGCCAGCAGCCGCATATTGTATAGGGGGCCCGAGTTTAGGGATACGCAGTATTTT.